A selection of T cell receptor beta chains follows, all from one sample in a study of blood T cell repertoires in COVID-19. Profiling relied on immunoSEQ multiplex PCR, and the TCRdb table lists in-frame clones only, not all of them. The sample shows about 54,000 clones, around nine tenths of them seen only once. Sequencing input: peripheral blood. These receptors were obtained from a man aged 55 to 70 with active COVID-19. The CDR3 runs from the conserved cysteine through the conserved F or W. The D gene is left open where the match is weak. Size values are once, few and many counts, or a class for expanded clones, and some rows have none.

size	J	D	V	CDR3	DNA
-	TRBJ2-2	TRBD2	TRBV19	CATRGVYSNTGELFF	TGTGCCACTCGGGGGGTCTACTCGAACACCGGGGAGCTGTTTTTT
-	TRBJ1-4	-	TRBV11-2	CASSLDSGVTNEKLFF	TGTGCCAGCAGCTTAGATTCCGGTGTCACTAATGAAAAACTGTTTTTT
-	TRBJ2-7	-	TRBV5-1	CASSPTPQGGTYEQYF	TGCGCCAGCAGCCCCACACCTCAGGGGGGAACTTACGAGCAGTACTTC
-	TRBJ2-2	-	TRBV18	CASSGYHTGELFF	TGTGCCAGCTCCGGGTATCACACCGGGGAGCTGTTTTTT
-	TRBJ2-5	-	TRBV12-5	CASGLVPPGDGLRVRETQYF	TGTGCTAGTGGTTTGGTACCCCCGGGGGATGGCCTTAGAGTGAGGGAGACCCAGTACTTC
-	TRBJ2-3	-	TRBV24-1	CATPGKGADTQYF	TGTGCCACCCCGGGAAAGGGGGCAGATACGCAGTATTTT
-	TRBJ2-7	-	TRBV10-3	CAISVRPESGEQYF	TGTGCCATCAGTGTTCGTCCGGAATCGGGTGAGCAGTACTTC
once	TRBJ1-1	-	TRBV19	CASRLGQVNTEAFF	TGTGCCAGTAGGCTGGGGCAGGTGAACACTGAAGCTTTCTTT
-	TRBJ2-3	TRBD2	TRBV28	CASRGGGGGEDTQYF	TGTGCCAGCCGCGGCGGGGGGGGAGGAGAAGATACGCAGTATTTT
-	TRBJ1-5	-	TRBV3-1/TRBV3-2	CASSLNREGQPQHF	TGTGCCAGCAGCCTTAACAGGGAGGGACAGCCCCAGCATTTT
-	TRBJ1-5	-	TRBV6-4	CASSDAGRRGNQPQHF	TGTGCCAGCAGTGACGCGGGAAGGAGGGGCAATCAGCCCCAGCATTTT
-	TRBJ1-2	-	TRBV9	CASSSGGYTF	TGTGCCAGCAGCTCAGGGGGCTACACCTTC
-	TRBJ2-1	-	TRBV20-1	CSARAGNEQFF	TGCAGTGCTAGAGCAGGGAATGAGCAGTTCTTC
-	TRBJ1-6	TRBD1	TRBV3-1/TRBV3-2	CASSQLTGDSPLHF	TGTGCCAGCAGCCAACTAACAGGGGATTCACCCCTCCACTTT
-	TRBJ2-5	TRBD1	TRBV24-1	CATSDAGTGGETQYF	TGTGCCACCAGTGATGCCGGGACAGGGGGGGAGACCCAGTACTTC
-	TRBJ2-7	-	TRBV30	CAWSVGGRGYGEQYF	TGTGCCTGGAGTGTAGGTGGCAGGGGATATGGGGAGCAGTACTTC
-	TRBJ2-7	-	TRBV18	CASSPDGLRGEQYF	TGTGCCAGCTCACCCGACGGATTAAGGGGAGAGCAGTACTTC
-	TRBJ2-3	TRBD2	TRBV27	CASSGRATDTQYF	TGTGCCAGCAGCGGGAGGGCCACGGATACGCAGTATTTT
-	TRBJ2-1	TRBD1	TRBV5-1	CASSAAGQGFHEQFF	TGCGCCAGCAGCGCCGCGGGACAGGGCTTCCATGAGCAGTTCTTC
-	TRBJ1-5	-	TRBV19	CASSIASFSNQPQHF	TGTGCCAGTAGTATAGCTAGTTTTAGCAATCAGCCCCAGCATTTT
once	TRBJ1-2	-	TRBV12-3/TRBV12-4	CASGLDRNYGYTF	TGTGCCAGCGGCCTTGACAGGAACTATGGCTACACCTTC
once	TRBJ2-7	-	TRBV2	CASSGDTEQYF	TGTGCCAGCAGTGGGGACACCGAGCAGTACTTC
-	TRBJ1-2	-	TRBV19	CASSRGGDGYTF	TGTGCCAGTAGTCGGGGGGGAGATGGCTACACCTTC
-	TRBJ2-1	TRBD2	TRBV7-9	CASSPQTSGSEQFF	TGTGCCAGCAGCCCTCAGACTAGCGGGAGTGAGCAGTTCTTC
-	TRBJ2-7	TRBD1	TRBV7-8	CASSPGQGQDEQYF	TGTGCCAGCAGCCCGGGACAGGGGCAGGACGAGCAGTACTTC
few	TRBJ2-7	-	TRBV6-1	CASSEATRQSSYEQYF	TGTGCCAGCAGTGAAGCCACTCGACAGAGCTCCTACGAGCAGTACTTC
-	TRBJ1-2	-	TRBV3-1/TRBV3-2	CASSSTLQGLKGYTF	TGTGCCAGCAGCTCAACCTTACAGGGTCTAAAAGGCTACACCTTC
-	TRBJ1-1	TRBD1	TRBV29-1	CSTRGQGNTEAFF	TGCAGCACAAGGGGGCAGGGGAACACTGAAGCTTTCTTT
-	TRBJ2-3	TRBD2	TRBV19	CASSKAGGPSTDTQYF	TGTGCCAGTAGTAAAGCGGGAGGGCCGAGCACAGATACGCAGTATTTT
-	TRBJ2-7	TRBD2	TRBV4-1	CASSQEDGTSGRISYEQYF	TGCGCCAGCAGCCAAGAAGATGGGACCAGCGGGAGGATCTCCTACGAGCAGTACTTC
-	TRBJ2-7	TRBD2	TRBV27	CASSLGTSGYEQYF	TGTGCCAGCAGTTTGGGGACTAGCGGATACGAGCAGTACTTC
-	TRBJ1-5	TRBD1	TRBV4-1	CASSHYRGQGASQPQHF	TGCGCCAGCAGCCATTACCGGGGACAGGGGGCAAGTCAGCCCCAGCATTTT
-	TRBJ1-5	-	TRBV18	CASKTGSLSNQPQHF	TGTGCCAGTAAAACAGGGTCCCTTAGCAATCAGCCCCAGCATTTT
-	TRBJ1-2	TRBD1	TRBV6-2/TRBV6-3	CASSPWGTGENYGYTF	TGTGCCAGCAGCCCTTGGGGGACAGGGGAGAACTATGGCTACACCTTC
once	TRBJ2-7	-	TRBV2	CASRSRTTEGPYEQYF	TGTGCCAGCAGGTCGAGGACTACCGAGGGCCCCTACGAGCAGTACTTC
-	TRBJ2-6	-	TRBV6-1	CASSEGHAYSSGANVLTF	TGTGCCAGCAGTGAAGGCCACGCCTATAGCTCTGGGGCCAACGTCCTGACTTTC
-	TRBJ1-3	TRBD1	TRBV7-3	CASSLGQLGNTIYF	TGTGCCAGCAGCTTGGGACAGCTAGGAAACACCATATATTTT
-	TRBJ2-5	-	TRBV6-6	CASSYRAGQETQYF	TGTGCCAGCAGTTACAGGGCGGGACAAGAGACCCAGTACTTC
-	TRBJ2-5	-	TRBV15	CATSPPGRVETQYF	TGTGCCACCAGCCCCCCGGGCAGGGTAGAGACCCAGTACTTC
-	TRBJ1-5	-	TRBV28	CASSLASIYQPQHF	TGTGCCAGCAGTTTAGCGTCGATTTATCAGCCCCAGCATTTT
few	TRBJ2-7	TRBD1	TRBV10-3	CATRQGSYEQYF	TGTGCCACCCGACAGGGATCCTACGAGCAGTACTTC
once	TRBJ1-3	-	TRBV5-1	CASSSTGNSGNTIYF	TGCGCCAGCAGTTCAACAGGTAACTCTGGAAACACCATATATTTT
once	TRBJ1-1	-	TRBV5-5	CASSLAGLGDEAFF	TGTGCCAGCAGCTTGGCAGGGCTTGGGGATGAAGCTTTCTTT
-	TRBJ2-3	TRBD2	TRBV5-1	CASSLGSSGSPGLDTQYF	TGCGCCAGCAGCCTCGGCAGTAGCGGGAGCCCTGGGCTAGATACGCAGTATTTT
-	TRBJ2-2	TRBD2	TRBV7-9	CASSPRGGPNAGELFF	TGTGCCAGCAGCCCCCGGGGGGGACCGAACGCCGGGGAGCTGTTTTTT
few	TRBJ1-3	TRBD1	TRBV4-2	CASSQVGQGSSGNTIYF	TGTGCCAGCAGCCAAGTCGGACAGGGATCCTCTGGAAACACCATATATTTT